The T cell receptor (beta chain) described here comes from a study of blood T cells in healthy people across ages (dated by TCRdb to 2015 to 2017). Some background on the complete study: In model experiments, roughly one uniquely barcoded TCR beta cDNA molecule per two T cells was captured by template switching. For two donors (one aged 18 to 29 and one aged 80 or older), the study analyzed two additional independent replicas of 1 million unique cDNA reads from the same blood draw. Age-related changes in TCR beta repertoire diversity were measured in the study by deep sequencing normalized with unique cDNA molecular identifiers. The donors were split into four age groups: young (average about 16 years), middle-aged (about 40), aged (around 67) and long-lived (under 90). To avoid experimental bias, donors of different ages were randomly spread across the sequencing lanes.

Paper-wide results and their limitations: Estimates of total diversity based on one million sequenced T cells were considered lower bounds and underestimates. Observed TCR beta diversity correlated strongly with the percentage of naive T cells measured by flow cytometry. Donor CMV infection status was unknown, potentially confounding age-related changes in expanded clonotypes. Compared with the aged group, the long-lived group had more naive CD4+ T cells, fewer expanded clones and increased TCR diversity, a pattern suggesting age selection. Observed TCR beta diversity per million T cells fell roughly linearly with age, and a significant reduction was already apparent by age around 39. Conclusive comparison of naive and antigen-experienced compartments was prevented by the profiling of bulk unsorted PBMCs.

Donors were 35 to 40 systemically healthy Caucasian individuals from Russia aged roughly 6 to 95 years. Ten milliliters of peripheral blood were drawn from each donor into EDTA-treated Vacutainer tubes. PBMCs were isolated by Ficoll-Paque density-gradient centrifugation, with at least 6 million obtained per sample. Total RNA, at least 5.5 micrograms per sample, was extracted from PBMCs with Trizol reagent. The percentages of naive CD45RAhigh/CD27high T cells were determined by flow cytometry on a PBMC aliquot from every donor. Sequences SGHVS (CDR1) and FNYEAQ (CDR2) are obtained from the germline V gene. The CDR3 contains 16 residues, cysteine and phenylalanine counted. This entry keeps only the CDR3 DNA: 48 bases, framed from base 1. V was cut back by 2 bases and J by 2 bases, leaving a gap of 15 bases between them. This clonotype came up many times. Its target antigen remains unknown. Base-call qualities are not available, and no considerably larger clone is one nucleotide away.

Library generation was performed with 5' RACE. Sequencing was performed on an Illumina HiSeq 2500. A second PCR of about 6 to 11 cycles was performed with a sample-barcoded 5' primer and a J-beta primer mix. Each TCR beta cDNA molecule received a unique molecular identifier from a template-switch 5' adaptor carrying 12 random nucleotides. Each sample yielded at least 2.5 million CDR3-containing paired-end reads. First-strand cDNA was synthesized from all RNA with the Mint cDNA synthesis kit, primed by a TRBC-specific oligonucleotide. Following uracil-DNA glycosylase treatment, all cDNA underwent a first 18-cycle PCR with the universal primers M1SS and BC2_uni_R. For the original study's pipeline: For normalization, 1 million high-quality reads, each with a distinct molecular identifier, were randomly selected from each sample. Instead of being binned into consensus sequences, reads that shared molecular identifiers were thrown out. MiTCR, set to a Q25 quality threshold and the strictest error-elimination algorithm, was used for CDR3 identification, clonotype clustering and error correction. A nonparametric unseen species model using Euler transformation provided a lower-bound estimate of total TCR beta diversity. The public reads were run again by TCRdb, first through fastp at Q25 and then through MiXCR, and only productive beta chains were kept. Merged by CDR3 protein, the rows form single entries marked with the most common genes and DNA. For this entry, the V and J calls and clone size follow TCRdb and not the study's own pipeline. This sample gives some 640,000 distinct CDR3 sequences in total; under 30% of them show up just once. The leading ten clones occupy around a sixth of the sample.

Sequencing was done on a sample of blood. The receptor's source is a woman of 80 years or more in good health. The chain is assembled from TRBV7-6 and TRBJ2-5, with a weak D call of TRBD2 (5 bases match). The sequence in DNA is TGTGCCAGCAGCTTAATGGAATTATCGGGGCAAGAGACCCAGTACTTC. Its amino acids are CASSLMELSGQETQYF.